The clone carrying this T cell receptor (beta chain) was observed a few times. Its antigen is not known. Trimming pared 5 bases from V and 0 bases from J, leaving 13 bases between. CDR1 and CDR2 (germline): DFQATT, SNEGSKA (reference sequence). This CDR3 has 14 residues. The sample is drawn from a study of tumor-infiltrating lymphocytes in primary liver carcinoma. Study details: The tumors ranged from about 4.2 to 11 cm across and fell within stage T1-T3 N0M0. Findings and limits, study-wide: Tumor-adjacent and tumor-blood pairs overlapped less than tumor region pairs did. No more than about 8-24% of top clones could be seen in all five tumor regions.

cDNA specific to TCR beta was made from approximately 0.55 ug of total RNA, with a constant-region primer employed for priming. Slightly modified ARM-PCR, run as three nested multiplex PCR rounds, produced the TCR beta libraries. For roughly 11 cycles apiece, the opening two PCR rounds ran with TRBV1-TRBV30 forward primers and a C-beta reverse primer. Using its own MiXCR run on the multiplex PCR reads, TCRdb lists one record per CDR3 protein. The table shows about 130,000 distinct CDR3 sequences, with 64% occurring only once. Taking about 18-31 mg of unsorted bulk tissue, the authors co-extracted RNA and DNA. Every patient had chronic HBV infection and was treatment-naive.

The V and J genes are TRBV20-1 and TRBJ2-5, with a tentative D call TRBD1 (6 bases). The source material was liver tumor tissue from sampling region 3. Subset reported: tumor region T3, left-lateral pole. The origin of this receptor is a woman aged 60-70 years with primary liver carcinoma and hepatitis B virus infection. CDR3 DNA sequence: TGCAGTGCTCAAGAGGACAGCTACCAAGAGACCCAGTACTTC. Its translation: CSAQEDSYQETQYF.